This T cell receptor beta chain was sequenced for a study of shared clonotypes between healthy human individuals. Broader study findings: The study generally estimated greater richness for naive than memory subsets. Some clonotypes were shared by all four sorted-subset donors, while others were not shared. The non-shared ones had lower generation probabilities than the shared ones.

Regarding this clone: What it recognizes is unknown.

The table came from immunoSEQ multiplex PCR; TCRdb's copy has only in-frame clones and leaves some out. The sample carries hundreds of thousands of clones, around 67% recorded once. What was sequenced was memory CD4+ T cells sorted from blood. Subset specified: CD45RA-negative fraction. The TCR originated in a young woman in good health.

The CDR3 DNA reads as TGTGCCAGCAGTGTTCGTCTGAATCAGCCCCAGCATTTT. The encoded protein is CASSVRLNQPQHF. The gene calls are TRBV6-4 and TRBJ1-5; the D is unclear. Between the trimmed V and J ends, which lost 4 bases and 4 bases, there was a span of 8 bases. Per the germline V gene, CDR1 is MRHNA and CDR2 is SNTAGT. This CDR3 has 13 residues.